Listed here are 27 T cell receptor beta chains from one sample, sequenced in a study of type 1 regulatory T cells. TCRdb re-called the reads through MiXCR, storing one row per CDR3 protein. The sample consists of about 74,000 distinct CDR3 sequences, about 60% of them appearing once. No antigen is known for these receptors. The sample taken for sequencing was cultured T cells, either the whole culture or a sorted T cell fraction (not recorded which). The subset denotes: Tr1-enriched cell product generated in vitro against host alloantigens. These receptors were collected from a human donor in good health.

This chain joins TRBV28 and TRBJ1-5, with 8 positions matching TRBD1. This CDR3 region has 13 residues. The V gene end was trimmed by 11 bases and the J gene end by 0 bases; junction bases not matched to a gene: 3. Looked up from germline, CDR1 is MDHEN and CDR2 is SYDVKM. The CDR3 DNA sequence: TGTGCCGGACAGGGCGATAGCAATCAGCCCCAGCATTTT. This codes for CAGQGDSNQPQHF.

Written as DNA, the CDR3 is TGTGCCAGCAGTGACAAAACTAGTGGGATAAATGATGAGCAGTTCTTC. Protein: CASSDKTSGINDEQFF. This chain joins TRBV6-4 and TRBJ2-1; D may be TRBD2 (5 bases). Trimming took 2 bases from V and 8 from J, leaving 19 bases between them. The CDR3 length is 16 residues. Looked up from germline, CDR1 is MRHNA and CDR2 is SNTAGT.

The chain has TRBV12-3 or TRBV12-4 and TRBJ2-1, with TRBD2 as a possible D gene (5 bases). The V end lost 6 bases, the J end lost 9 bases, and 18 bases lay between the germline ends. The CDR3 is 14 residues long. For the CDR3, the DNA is TGTGCCAGCAGCTCCCGAGGGAGAGGAGGTGAGCAGTTCTTC. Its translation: CASSSRGRGGEQFF.

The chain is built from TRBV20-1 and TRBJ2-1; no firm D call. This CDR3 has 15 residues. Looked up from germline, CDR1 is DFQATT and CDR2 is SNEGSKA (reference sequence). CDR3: CSAEYPGPAYNEQFF. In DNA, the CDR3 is TGCAGCGCCGAATACCCGGGTCCAGCATACAATGAGCAGTTCTTC.

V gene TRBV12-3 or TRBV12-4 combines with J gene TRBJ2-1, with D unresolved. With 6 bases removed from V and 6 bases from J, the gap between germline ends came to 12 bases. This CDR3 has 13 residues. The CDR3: CASRLRAPNEQFF. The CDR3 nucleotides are TGTGCCAGCAGACTACGGGCCCCCAATGAGCAGTTCTTC.

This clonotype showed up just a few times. CDR3 region: CASSFSGQGVGQPQHF. CDR3 coding DNA: TGTGCCAGCAGTTTTAGCGGCCAGGGTGTCGGTCAGCCCCAGCATTTT. This chain links TRBV28 with TRBJ1-5, with a tentative D call TRBD1 (5 bases). The V gene lost 3 bases and the J gene lost 6 bases, with 18 bases spanning the gap. CDR3 size: 16 residues. Germline V gene lookup returns CDR1 MDHEN and CDR2 SYDVKM.

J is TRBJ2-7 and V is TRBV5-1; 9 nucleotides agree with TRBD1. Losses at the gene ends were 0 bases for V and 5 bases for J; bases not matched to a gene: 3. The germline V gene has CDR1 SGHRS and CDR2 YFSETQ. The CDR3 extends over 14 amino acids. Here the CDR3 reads CASSLDRGRNEQYF. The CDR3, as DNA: TGCGCCAGCAGCTTGGACAGGGGGCGCAACGAGCAGTACTTC.

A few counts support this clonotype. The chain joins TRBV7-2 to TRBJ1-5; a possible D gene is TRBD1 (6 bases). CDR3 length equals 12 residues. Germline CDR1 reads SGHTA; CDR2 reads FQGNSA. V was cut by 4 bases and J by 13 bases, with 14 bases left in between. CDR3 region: CASSSSGASQHF. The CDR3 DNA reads TGTGCCAGCAGCTCCTCAGGGGCCTCTCAGCATTTT.

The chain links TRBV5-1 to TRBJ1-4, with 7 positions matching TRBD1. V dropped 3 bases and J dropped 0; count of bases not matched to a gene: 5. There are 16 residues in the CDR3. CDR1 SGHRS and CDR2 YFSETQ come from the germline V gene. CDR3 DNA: TGCGCCAGCAGCTCACAGGGGCCAGCAACTAATGAAAAACTGTTTTTT. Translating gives CASSSQGPATNEKLFF.

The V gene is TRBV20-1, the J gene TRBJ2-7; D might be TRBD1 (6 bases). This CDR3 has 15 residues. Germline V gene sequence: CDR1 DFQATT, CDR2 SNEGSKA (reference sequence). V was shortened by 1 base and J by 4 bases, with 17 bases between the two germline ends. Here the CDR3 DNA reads TGCAGTGCTAGAGCGGTGGCAGGGGTAATTTACGAGCAGTACTTC. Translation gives CSARAVAGVIYEQYF.

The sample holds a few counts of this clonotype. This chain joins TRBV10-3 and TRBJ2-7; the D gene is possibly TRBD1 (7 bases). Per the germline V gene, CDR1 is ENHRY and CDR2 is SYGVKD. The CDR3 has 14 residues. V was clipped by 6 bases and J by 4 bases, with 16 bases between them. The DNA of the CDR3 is TGTGCCATCAGGGACGGGGACAGCGGGTACGAGCAGTACTTC. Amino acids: CAIRDGDSGYEQYF.

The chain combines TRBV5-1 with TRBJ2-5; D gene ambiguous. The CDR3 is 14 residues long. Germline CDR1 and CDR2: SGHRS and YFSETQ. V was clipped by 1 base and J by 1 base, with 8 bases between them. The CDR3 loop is CASSLFTAQETQYF. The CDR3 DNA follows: TGCGCCAGCAGCTTGTTTACAGCCCAAGAGACCCAGTACTTC.

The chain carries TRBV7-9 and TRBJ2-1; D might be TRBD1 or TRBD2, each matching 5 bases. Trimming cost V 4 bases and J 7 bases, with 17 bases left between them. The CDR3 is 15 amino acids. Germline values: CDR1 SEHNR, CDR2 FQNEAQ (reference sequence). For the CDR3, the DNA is TGTGCCAGCAGCTCAATCGGGACGGGTAGGAATGAGCAGTTCTTC. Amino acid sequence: CASSSIGTGRNEQFF. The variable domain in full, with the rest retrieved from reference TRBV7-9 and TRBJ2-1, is DTGVSQNPRHKITKRGQNVTFRCDPISEHNRLYWYRQTLGQGPEFLTYFQNEAQLEKSRLLSDRFSAERPKGSFSTLEIQRTEQGDSAMYLCASSSIGTGRNEQFFGPGTRLTVL.

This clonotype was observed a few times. CDR3 protein: CASSLFGASGKKETQYF. The CDR3 coding sequence is TGTGCCAGCAGCTTATTCGGGGCTAGCGGAAAAAAAGAGACCCAGTACTTC. The genes are TRBV7-6 and TRBJ2-5; 7 bases are shared with TRBD2. Losses at the gene ends were 2 bases for V and 3 bases for J; bases not matched to a gene: 12. This CDR3 is 17 amino acids long. CDR1 is SGHVS, CDR2 FNYEAQ, per germline.

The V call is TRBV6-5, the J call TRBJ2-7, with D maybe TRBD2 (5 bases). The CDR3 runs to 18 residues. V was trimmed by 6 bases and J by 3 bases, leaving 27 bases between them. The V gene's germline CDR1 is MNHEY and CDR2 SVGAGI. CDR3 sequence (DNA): TGTGCCAGCAGCTCAGCCTACGAGGTGTGGGAGCGCCTCTACGAGCAGTACTTC. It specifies CASSSAYEVWERLYEQYF.

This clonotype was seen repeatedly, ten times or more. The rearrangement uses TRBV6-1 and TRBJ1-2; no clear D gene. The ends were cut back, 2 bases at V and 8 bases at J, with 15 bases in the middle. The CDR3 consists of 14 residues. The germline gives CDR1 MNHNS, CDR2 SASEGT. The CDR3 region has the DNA TGTGCCAGCAGTGAATTGGAGGGCTTTTGGGGCTACACCTTC. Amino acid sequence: CASSELEGFWGYTF.

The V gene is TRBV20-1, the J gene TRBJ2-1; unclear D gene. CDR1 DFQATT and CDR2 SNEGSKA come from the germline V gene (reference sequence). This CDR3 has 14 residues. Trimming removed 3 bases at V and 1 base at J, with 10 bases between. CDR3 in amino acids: CSASTRRSYNEQFF. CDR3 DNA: TGCAGTGCTAGTACACGGCGGTCCTACAATGAGCAGTTCTTC.

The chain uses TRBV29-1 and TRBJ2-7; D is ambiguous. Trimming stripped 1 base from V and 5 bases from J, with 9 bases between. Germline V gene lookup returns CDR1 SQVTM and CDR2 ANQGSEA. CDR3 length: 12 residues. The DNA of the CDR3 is TGCAGCGTTGAAGTTGGGCGCCACGAGCAGTACTTC. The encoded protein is CSVEVGRHEQYF.

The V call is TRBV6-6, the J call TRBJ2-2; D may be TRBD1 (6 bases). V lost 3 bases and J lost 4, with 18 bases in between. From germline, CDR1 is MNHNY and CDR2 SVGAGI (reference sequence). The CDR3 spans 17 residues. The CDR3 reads CASSYEQGSTGTGELFF. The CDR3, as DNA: TGTGCCAGCAGTTATGAGCAGGGGAGCACTGGCACCGGGGAGCTGTTTTTT.

CDR3 DNA: TGTGCCAGCAGCGCACAGGGGAACTATGGCTACACCTTC. The encoded protein is CASSAQGNYGYTF. V is TRBV9 and J is TRBJ1-2; 7 bases are shared with TRBD1. Trimming took 3 bases from V and 2 from J; bases not matched to a gene: 1. Germline CDR1 reads SGDLS; CDR2 reads YYNGEE. The CDR3 contains 13 residues.

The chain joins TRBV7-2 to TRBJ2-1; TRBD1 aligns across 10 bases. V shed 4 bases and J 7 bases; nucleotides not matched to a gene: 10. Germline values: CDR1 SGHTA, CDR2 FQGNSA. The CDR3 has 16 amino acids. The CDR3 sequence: CASSSPPGQGYNEQFF. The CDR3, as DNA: TGTGCCAGCAGCTCCCCTCCGGGACAGGGGTATAATGAGCAGTTCTTC.

This CDR3 reads CSASGTDRNSYEQYF. CDR3 sequence (DNA): TGCAGTGCTAGTGGTACAGACAGAAACTCCTACGAGCAGTACTTC. This chain joins TRBV20-1 and TRBJ2-7; D is possibly TRBD1 (5 bases). Germline CDR1 is DFQATT and CDR2 is SNEGSKA (reference sequence). This CDR3 has 15 amino acids. Trimming left V 3 bases short and J 0 bases short, with 15 bases between.

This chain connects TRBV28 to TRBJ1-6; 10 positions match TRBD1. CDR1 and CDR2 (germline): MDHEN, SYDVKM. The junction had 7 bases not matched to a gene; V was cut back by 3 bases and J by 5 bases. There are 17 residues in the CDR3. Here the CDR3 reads CASSFAGTGVDNSPLHF. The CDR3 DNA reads TGTGCCAGCAGTTTCGCCGGGACAGGGGTGGATAATTCACCCCTCCACTTT.

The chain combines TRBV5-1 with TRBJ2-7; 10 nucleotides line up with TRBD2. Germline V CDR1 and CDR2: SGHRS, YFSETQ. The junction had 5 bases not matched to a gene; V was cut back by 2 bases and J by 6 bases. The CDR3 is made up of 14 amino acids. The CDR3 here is CASSFPSGSGEQYF. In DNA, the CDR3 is TGCGCCAGCAGCTTTCCTAGCGGGAGTGGCGAGCAGTACTTC.

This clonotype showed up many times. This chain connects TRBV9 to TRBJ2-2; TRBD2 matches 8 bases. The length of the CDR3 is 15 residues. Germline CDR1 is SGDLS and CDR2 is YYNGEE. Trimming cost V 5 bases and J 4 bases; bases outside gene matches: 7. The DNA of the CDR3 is TGTGCCAGCAGACAGAGCGGGAGTTCCACCGGGGAGCTGTTTTTT. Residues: CASRQSGSSTGELFF. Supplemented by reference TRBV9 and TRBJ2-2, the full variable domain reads DSGVTQTPKHLITATGQRVTLRCSPRSGDLSVYWYQQSLDQGLQFLIQYYNGEERAKGNILERFSAQQFPDLHSELNLSSLELGDSALYFCASRQSGSSTGELFFGEGSRLTVL.

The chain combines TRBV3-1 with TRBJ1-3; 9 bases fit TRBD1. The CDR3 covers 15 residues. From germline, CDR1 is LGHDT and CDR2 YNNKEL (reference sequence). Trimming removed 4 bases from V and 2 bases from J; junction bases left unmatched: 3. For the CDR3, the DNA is TGTGCCAGCAGCCCCGGGACAGGGACTGGAAACACCATATATTTT. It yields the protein CASSPGTGTGNTIYF.

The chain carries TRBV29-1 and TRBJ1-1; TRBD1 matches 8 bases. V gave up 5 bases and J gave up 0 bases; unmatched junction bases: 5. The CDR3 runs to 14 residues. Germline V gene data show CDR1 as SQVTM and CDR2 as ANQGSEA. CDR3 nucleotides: TGCAGCGTTAGAACGGACAGGGTGAACACTGAAGCTTTCTTT. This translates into CSVRTDRVNTEAFF.